These T cell receptor beta chains were read from a single sample in a study of regulatory T cells in long-lasting Graves disease. TCRdb reprocessed the multiplex PCR reads with MiXCR, giving one entry per CDR3 protein. This sample has 600,000 to 850,000 distinct CDR3 sequences, with about 30% found just once. Material: peripheral blood mononuclear cells (PBMCs), obtained when the disease was refractory, from a patient treated with antithyroid drugs. All receptors come from a female donor with Graves disease. Both conserved end residues are part of each CDR3. Each record gives: D gene, J gene, V gene, clone size, CDR3 protein, CDR3 DNA. D genes are given only for firm matches. Not every row has a clone size; where given, it reads once, few, many or a size class.

>.|TRBJ1-5|TRBV20-1|.
CSASLQDNQPQHF
TGCAGTGCTAGTCTGCAGGACAATCAGCCCCAGCATTTT
>.|TRBJ2-7|TRBV6-1|few
CASRDLPAQHWNYEQYF
TGTGCCAGCAGAGACCTCCCGGCGCAGCATTGGAACTACGAGCAGTACTTC
>.|TRBJ2-5|TRBV14|.
CASSQDRQDSYQETQYF
TGTGCCAGCAGCCAAGATCGTCAGGACTCGTACCAAGAGACCCAGTACTTC
>TRBD2|TRBJ2-7|TRBV3-1|few
CASSQGLAVSYEQYF
TGTGCCAGCAGCCAGGGACTAGCGGTCTCCTACGAGCAGTACTTC
>.|TRBJ1-6|TRBV2|many
CASSGLQGNSPLHF
TGTGCCAGCAGTGGGCTACAGGGTAATTCACCCCTCCACTTT
>TRBD1|TRBJ1-5|TRBV9|.
CASSDGQGNQPQHF
TGTGCCAGCAGCGATGGACAGGGGAATCAGCCCCAGCATTTT
>.|TRBJ1-2|TRBV15|few
CATSRTWDGPDYGYTF
TGTGCCACCAGCAGAACCTGGGACGGCCCCGACTATGGCTACACCTTC
>.|TRBJ1-2|TRBV10-3|.
CAISESTPVIGHTF
TGTGCCATCAGTGAGTCGACGCCAGTCATTGGCCACACCTTC
>.|TRBJ1-1|TRBV27|many
CASSRMGAGTEAFF
TGTGCCAGCAGTCGGATGGGGGCTGGCACTGAAGCTTTCTTT
>.|TRBJ2-4|TRBV19|.
CASSIVQGSAGLAKNIQYF
TGTGCCAGTAGTATAGTACAGGGCTCCGCGGGCCTAGCCAAAAACATTCAGTACTTC
>TRBD1|TRBJ2-5|TRBV10-3|few
CAISESNGQGTGAQYF
TGTGCCATCAGTGAGTCGAATGGACAGGGGACTGGGGCCCAGTACTTC
>.|TRBJ1-5|TRBV6-1|.
CASKRGSNQPQHF
TGTGCCAGCAAAAGAGGGAGCAATCAGCCCCAGCATTTT
>.|TRBJ1-2|TRBV28|many
CASSMGAPNYGYTF
TGTGCCAGCAGTATGGGGGCGCCTAACTATGGCTACACCTTC
>.|TRBJ1-2|TRBV7-9|.
CASSLAPNWGYTF
TGTGCCAGCAGCTTAGCTCCAAACTGGGGCTACACCTTC
>.|TRBJ2-5|TRBV28|many
CASNYGTQETQYF
TGTGCCAGCAATTACGGGACCCAAGAGACCCAGTACTTC
>.|TRBJ2-2|TRBV6-5|few
CASSYSDRANTGELFF
TGTGCCAGCAGTTACTCGGACAGAGCGAACACCGGGGAGCTGTTTTTT
>.|TRBJ2-7|TRBV25-1|.
CASSEYTGEQYF
TGTGCCAGCAGTGAATATACGGGGGAGCAGTACTTC
>TRBD1|TRBJ1-1|TRBV12-3/TRBV12-4|.
CASHGQGTVRTEAFF
TGTGCCAGCCACGGGCAGGGGACAGTGCGCACTGAAGCTTTCTTT
>TRBD1|TRBJ1-6|TRBV20-1|.
CSARDYRGNSPLHF
TGCAGTGCTAGAGATTACAGGGGGAATTCACCCCTCCACTTT
>TRBD1|TRBJ1-2|TRBV10-3|few
CAIRRQGGNYGYTF
TGTGCCATCAGACGACAGGGGGGGAACTATGGCTACACCTTC
>.|TRBJ1-1|TRBV20-1|many
CSAKEGSLGNTEAFF
TGCAGTGCCAAGGAGGGCTCTCTTGGGAACACTGAAGCTTTCTTT
>.|TRBJ1-5|TRBV5-5|few
CASSLEARGQPQHF
TGTGCCAGCAGCTTGGAGGCCAGGGGACAGCCCCAGCATTTT
>TRBD1|TRBJ1-5|TRBV28|few
CASSFSGTGGPYSNQPQHF
TGTGCCAGCAGTTTCTCGGGAACAGGGGGCCCTTATAGCAATCAGCCCCAGCATTTT
>.|TRBJ1-6|TRBV10-3|.
CAITPDPGGFSPLHF
TGTGCCATCACCCCGGACCCGGGGGGTTTTTCACCCCTCCACTTT
>.|TRBJ1-6|TRBV6-9|.
CASSSGQIGRHSPLHF
TGTGCCAGCAGTTCCGGACAGATCGGGCGCCATTCACCCCTCCACTTT
>TRBD2|TRBJ2-7|TRBV19|few
CASRGDSQKSRTSGRDASSYEQYF
TGTGCCAGTAGGGGGGACAGCCAAAAATCCCGGACTAGCGGGAGGGACGCTTCCTCCTACGAGCAGTACTTC
>.|TRBJ1-2|TRBV6-2/TRBV6-3|few
CASSETRGYGYTF
TGTGCCAGCAGTGAGACGCGAGGCTATGGCTACACCTTC
>.|TRBJ1-1|TRBV7-3|many
CASSSQRITEAFF
TGTGCCAGCAGCTCTCAAAGGATCACTGAAGCTTTCTTT
>TRBD1|TRBJ2-2|TRBV2|many
CASSADRVTGELFF
TGTGCCAGCAGTGCGGACAGGGTCACCGGGGAGCTGTTTTTT
>TRBD1|TRBJ1-5|TRBV6-1|.
CASSPGQGVVNQPQHF
TGTGCCAGCAGCCCCGGACAGGGGGTTGTCAATCAGCCCCAGCATTTT
>TRBD1|TRBJ1-1|TRBV20-1|many
CSARGQGAVTEAFF
TGCAGTGCCCGCGGACAGGGTGCGGTCACTGAAGCTTTCTTT